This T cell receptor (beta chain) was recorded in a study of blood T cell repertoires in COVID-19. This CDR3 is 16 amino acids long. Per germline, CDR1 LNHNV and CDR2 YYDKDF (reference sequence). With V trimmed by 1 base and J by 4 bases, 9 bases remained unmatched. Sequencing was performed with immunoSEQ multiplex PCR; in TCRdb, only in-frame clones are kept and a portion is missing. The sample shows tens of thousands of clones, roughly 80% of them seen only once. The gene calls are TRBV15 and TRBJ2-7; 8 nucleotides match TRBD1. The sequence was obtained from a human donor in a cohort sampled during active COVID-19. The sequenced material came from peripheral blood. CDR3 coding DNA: TGTGCCACCAGCAGAGGGGTATACGACAGGGGTTACGAGCAGTACTTC. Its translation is CATSRGVYDRGYEQYF.